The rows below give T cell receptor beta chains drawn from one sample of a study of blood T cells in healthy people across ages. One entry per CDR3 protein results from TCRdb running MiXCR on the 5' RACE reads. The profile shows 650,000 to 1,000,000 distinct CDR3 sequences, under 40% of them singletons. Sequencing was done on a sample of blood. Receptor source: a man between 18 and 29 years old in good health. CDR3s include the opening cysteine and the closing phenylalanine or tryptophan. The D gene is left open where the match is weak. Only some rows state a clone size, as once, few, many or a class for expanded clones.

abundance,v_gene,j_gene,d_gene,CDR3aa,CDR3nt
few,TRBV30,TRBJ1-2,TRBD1,CAWRMGQEYGYTF,TGTGCCTGGAGGATGGGACAGGAGTATGGCTACACCTTC
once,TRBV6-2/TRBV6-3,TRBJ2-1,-,CASSRVTRSHNEQFF,TGTGCCAGCAGTCGGGTGACTAGGTCACACAATGAGCAGTTCTTC
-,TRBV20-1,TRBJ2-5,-,CSALLPRQETQYF,TGCAGTGCTCTACTTCCGAGACAAGAGACCCAGTACTTC
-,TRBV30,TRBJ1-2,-,CAGREPYGYTF,TGTGCCGGGCGGGAACCCTATGGCTACACCTTC
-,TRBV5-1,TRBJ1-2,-,CASSPRTSYGYTF,TGCGCCAGCAGCCCCCGGACATCGTATGGCTACACCTTC
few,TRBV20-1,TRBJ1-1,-,CSAAYGLNTEAFF,TGCAGTGCTGCCTACGGGCTGAACACTGAAGCTTTCTTT
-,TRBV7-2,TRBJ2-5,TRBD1,CASSLGRTGVIDDEQYF,TGTGCCAGCAGCTTAGGTAGGACAGGGGTTATTGACGATGAGCAGTACTTC
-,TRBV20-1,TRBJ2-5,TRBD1,CSMQQGRQETQYF,TGCAGTATGCAACAGGGGCGACAAGAGACCCAGTACTTC
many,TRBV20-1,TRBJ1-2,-,CSARDGQAGYGYTF,TGCAGTGCTAGAGATGGGCAGGCGGGCTATGGCTACACCTTC
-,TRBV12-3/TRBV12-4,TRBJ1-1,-,CASSPPGPGEAFF,TGTGCCAGCAGCCCGCCAGGGCCGGGGGAAGCTTTCTTT
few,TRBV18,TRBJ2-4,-,CASSLKLSLAKNIQYF,TGTGCCAGCTCACTGAAACTATCGTTAGCCAAAAACATTCAGTACTTC
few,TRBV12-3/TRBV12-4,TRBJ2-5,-,CASSPDKGTQYF,TGTGCCAGCAGTCCCGACAAGGGGACCCAGTACTTC
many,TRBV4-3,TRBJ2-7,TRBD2,CASSQVLPLAGTSYEQYF,TGCGCCAGCAGCCAAGTCCTTCCACTAGCGGGGACCTCCTACGAGCAGTACTTC
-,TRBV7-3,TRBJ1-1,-,CASKTGGQNTEAFF,TGTGCCAGTAAGACCGGCGGACAGAACACTGAAGCTTTCTTT
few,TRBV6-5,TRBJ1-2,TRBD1,CASSYLTFALGQQHLINYGYTF,TGTGCCAGCAGTTACCTCACCTTCGCTCTGGGACAGCAACATCTCATTAACTATGGCTACACCTTC
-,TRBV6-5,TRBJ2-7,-,CASSYSQGVQYF,TGTGCCAGCAGTTACTCGCAGGGTGTGCAGTACTTC
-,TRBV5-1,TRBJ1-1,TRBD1,CASSSYSTTGMNTEAFF,TGCGCCAGCAGCTCATACTCCACGACAGGGATGAACACTGAAGCTTTCTTT
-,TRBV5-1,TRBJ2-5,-,CASSSGPNQETQYF,TGCGCCAGCAGCTCCGGACCTAACCAAGAGACCCAGTACTTC
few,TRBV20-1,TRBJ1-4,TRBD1,CSASGTGVGEKLFF,TGCAGTGCATCCGGGACAGGGGTTGGTGAAAAACTGTTTTTT
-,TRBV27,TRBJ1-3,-,CASSLGGYGNTIYF,TGTGCCAGCAGTTTAGGGGGCTATGGAAACACCATATATTTT
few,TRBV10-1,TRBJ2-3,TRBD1,CASKGTGDTDTQYF,TGCGCCAGCAAGGGGACAGGGGACACAGATACGCAGTATTTT
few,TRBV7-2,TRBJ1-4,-,CASGEPNEKLFF,TGTGCCAGCGGAGAGCCTAATGAAAAACTGTTTTTT
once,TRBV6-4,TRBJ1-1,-,CANSDSRTMTYMNTEAFF,TGTGCCAACAGTGATTCCAGGACAATGACCTACATGAACACTGAAGCTTTCTTT
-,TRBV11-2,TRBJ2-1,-,CASSRDGLGEQFF,TGTGCCAGCAGCAGGGACGGGCTCGGGGAGCAGTTCTTC
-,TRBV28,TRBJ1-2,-,CASRAAGGGDSNYGYTF,TGTGCCAGCAGGGCCGCGGGTGGGGGCGACTCAAACTATGGCTACACCTTC
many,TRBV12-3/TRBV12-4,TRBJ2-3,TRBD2,CASRFSGGSDTQYF,TGTGCCAGCCGGTTTAGCGGGGGATCAGATACGCAGTATTTT
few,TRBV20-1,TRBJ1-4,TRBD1,CSAWTGIDEGKLFF,TGCAGTGCCTGGACAGGAATCGATGAGGGAAAACTGTTTTTT
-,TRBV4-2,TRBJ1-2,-,CASSQDPYAPQGVGYTF,TGTGCCAGCAGCCAAGATCCCTATGCCCCTCAGGGTGTAGGCTACACCTTC
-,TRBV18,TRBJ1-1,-,CASSPKTEAFF,TGTGCCAGCTCCCCTAAGACTGAAGCTTTCTTT
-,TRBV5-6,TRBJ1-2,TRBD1,CASSPQGGAYGYTF,TGTGCCAGCAGCCCACAGGGGGGAGCCTATGGCTACACCTTC
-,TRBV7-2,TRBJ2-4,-,CASSVDPLNEQYF,TGTGCCAGCAGCGTAGACCCCCTAAATGAGCAGTACTTC
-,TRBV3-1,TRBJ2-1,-,CASSHVLLRTNEQFF,TGTGCCAGCAGCCACGTTTTGCTCCGGACCAATGAGCAGTTCTTC
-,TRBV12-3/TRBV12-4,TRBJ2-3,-,CASSPRTITDTQYF,TGTGCCAGCAGTCCTCGGACAATCACAGATACGCAGTATTTT
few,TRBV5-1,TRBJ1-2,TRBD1,CASSLEIGTGGFDGYTF,TGCGCCAGCAGCTTGGAGATCGGGACAGGGGGCTTCGATGGCTACACCTTC
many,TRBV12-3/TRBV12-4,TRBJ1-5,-,CASKSGGQPQHF,TGTGCCAGCAAGAGCGGTGGCCAGCCCCAGCATTTT
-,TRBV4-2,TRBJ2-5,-,CASRRSDEQYF,TGTGCCAGCAGACGGTCGGATGAGCAGTACTTC
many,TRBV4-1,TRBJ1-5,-,CASSLDTQRNQPQHF,TGCGCCAGCAGCCTCGACACCCAGCGCAATCAGCCCCAGCATTTT
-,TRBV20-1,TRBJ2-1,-,CSARATEFEQFF,TGCAGTGCTAGGGCCACGGAATTCGAGCAGTTCTTC
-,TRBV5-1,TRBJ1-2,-,CASSQENTGSYYGYTF,TGCGCCAGCAGCCAAGAAAACACAGGATCCTACTATGGCTACACCTTC
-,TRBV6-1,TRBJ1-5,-,CASSPTGLENQPQHF,TGTGCCAGCAGCCCCACAGGGCTTGAAAATCAGCCCCAGCATTTT
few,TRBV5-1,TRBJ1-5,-,CASSPQGSAQPQHF,TGCGCCAGCAGCCCCCAGGGATCGGCTCAGCCCCAGCATTTT
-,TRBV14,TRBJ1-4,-,CASSRSTSDTTNEKLFF,TGTGCCAGCAGCCGGTCGACATCGGACACAACTAATGAAAAACTGTTTTTT